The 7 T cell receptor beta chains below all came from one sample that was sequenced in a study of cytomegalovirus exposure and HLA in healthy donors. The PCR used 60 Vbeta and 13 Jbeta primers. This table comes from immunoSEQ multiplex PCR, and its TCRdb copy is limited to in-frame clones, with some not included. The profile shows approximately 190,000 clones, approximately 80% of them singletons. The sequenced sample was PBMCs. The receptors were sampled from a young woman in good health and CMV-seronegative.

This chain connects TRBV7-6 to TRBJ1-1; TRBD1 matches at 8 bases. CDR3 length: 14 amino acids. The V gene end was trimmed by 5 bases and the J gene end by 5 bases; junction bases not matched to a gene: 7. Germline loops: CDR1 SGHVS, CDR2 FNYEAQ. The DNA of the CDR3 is TGTGCCAGCAGCGCGGGACAGGCCTGGACTGAAGCTTTCTTT. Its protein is CASSAGQAWTEAFF.

CDR3 sequence: CASSDRDRGLQPQHF. CDR3 coding DNA: TGTGCCAGCAGTGACCGGGACAGGGGTCTTCAGCCCCAGCATTTT. This rearrangement joins TRBV6-1 to TRBJ1-5; 10 bases map to TRBD1. J gave up 6 bases and V 3 bases, and 5 bases lay outside the gene matches. This CDR3 has 15 amino acids. Germline V gives CDR1 MNHNS, CDR2 SASEGT.

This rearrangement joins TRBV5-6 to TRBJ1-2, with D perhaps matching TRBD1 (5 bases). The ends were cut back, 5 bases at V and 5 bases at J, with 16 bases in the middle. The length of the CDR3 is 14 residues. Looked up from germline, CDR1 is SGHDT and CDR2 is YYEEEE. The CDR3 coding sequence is TGTGCCAGCAGTTTCTCAATTCAGGGATATGGCTACACCTTC. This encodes CASSFSIQGYGYTF. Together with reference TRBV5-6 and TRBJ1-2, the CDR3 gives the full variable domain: DAGVTQSPTHLIKTRGQQVTLRCSPKSGHDTVSWYQQALGQGPQFIFQYYEEEERQRGNFPDRFSGHQFPNYSSELNVNALLLGDSALYLCASSFSIQGYGYTFGSGTRLTVV.

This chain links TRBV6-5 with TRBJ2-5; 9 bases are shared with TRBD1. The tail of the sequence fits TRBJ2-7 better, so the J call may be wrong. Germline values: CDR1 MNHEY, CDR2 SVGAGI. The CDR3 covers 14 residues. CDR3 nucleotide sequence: TGTGCCAGCAGTCGCAAACAGGGGGCCCACGAGCAGTACTTC. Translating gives CASSRKQGAHEQYF.

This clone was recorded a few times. The CDR3 DNA is TGCGCCAGCAGCCAAACACGGACAGGGTACTCCTACGAGCAGTACTTC. Protein sequence: CASSQTRTGYSYEQYF. The chain combines TRBV4-3 with TRBJ2-7; TRBD1 matches at 8 bases. The V gene's germline CDR1 is LGHNA and CDR2 YSLEER. Trimming took 2 bases from V and 0 from J; bases not matched to a gene: 6. This CDR3 is built from 16 residues.

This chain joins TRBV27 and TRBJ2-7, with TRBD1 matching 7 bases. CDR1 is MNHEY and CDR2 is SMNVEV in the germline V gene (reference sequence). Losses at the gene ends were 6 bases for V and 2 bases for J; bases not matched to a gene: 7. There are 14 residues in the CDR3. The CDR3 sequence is CASSRTGPPYEQYF. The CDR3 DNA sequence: TGTGCCAGCAGCCGGACAGGCCCTCCCTACGAGCAGTACTTC.

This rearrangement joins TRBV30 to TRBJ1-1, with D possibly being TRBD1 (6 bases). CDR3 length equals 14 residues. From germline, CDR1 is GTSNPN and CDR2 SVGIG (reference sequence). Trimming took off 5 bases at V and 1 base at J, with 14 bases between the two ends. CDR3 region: CAWAPQGRNTEAFF. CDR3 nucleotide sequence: TGTGCCTGGGCCCCCCAGGGGCGGAACACTGAAGCTTTCTTT. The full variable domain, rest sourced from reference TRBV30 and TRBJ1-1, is SQTIHQWPATLVQPVGSPLSLECTVEGTSNPNLYWYRQAAGRGLQLLFYSVGIGQISSEVPQNLSASRPQDRQFILSSKKLLLSDSGFYLCAWAPQGRNTEAFFGQGTRLTVV.